These 3 T cell receptor beta chains were sequenced from one sample in a study of blood T cell repertoires in COVID-19. Generated by immunoSEQ multiplex PCR, the TCRdb table keeps only in-frame clones and is missing some. This sample yields about 50,000 clones, of which approximately 86% are seen a single time; around 5% belongs to the top ten. The sequenced sample consisted of peripheral blood. Receptors originate from a man aged 40-55 years with active COVID-19.

This clone was found a few times. J is TRBJ2-7 and V is TRBV18; possible D gene TRBD2, 6 bases. Germline V gives CDR1 KGHSH, CDR2 LQKENI. The CDR3 spans 14 residues. Trimming took 6 bases from V and 2 from J, leaving 14 bases between them. CDR3 sequence: CASSRGAQTYEQYF. The CDR3 nucleotides read TGTGCCAGCTCTCGCGGGGCCCAAACCTACGAGCAGTACTTC.

The DNA for the CDR3 is TGTGCCAGCAGGCAGGGGTCCGGGGAGCTGTTTTTT. This codes for CASRQGSGELFF. The gene calls are TRBV28 and TRBJ2-2, with TRBD1 as a possible D gene (6 bases). This CDR3 region has 12 residues. The ends were cut back, 6 bases at V and 6 bases at J, with 8 bases in the middle. The V gene's germline CDR1 is MDHEN and CDR2 SYDVKM.

The chain joins TRBV5-8 to TRBJ1-5; TRBD1 agrees at 8 bases. Germline CDR1 SGHTS, CDR2 YDEGEE. Trimming at V came to 4 bases and at J to 7 bases, leaving 7 bases not matched to a gene. The CDR3 contains 14 residues. CDR3 amino acids: CASSVTGAPQPQHF. The CDR3 coding sequence is TGTGCCAGCAGCGTGACAGGGGCGCCACAGCCCCAGCATTTT.